This T cell receptor beta chain comes out of a study of cytomegalovirus exposure and HLA in healthy donors. Study results and limitations: A later analysis found that most CMV-associated TCR beta chains appeared HLA-restricted.

Comment on this clone: Antigen specificity is unknown.

V lost 1 base, J lost 2 bases, and 12 bases lay in between. The germline gives CDR1 SQVTM, CDR2 ANQGSEA. This CDR3 spans 14 amino acids. 60 Vbeta and 13 Jbeta primers were used in PCR. Libraries were prepared by immunoSEQ multiplex PCR; TCRdb keeps only in-frame clonotypes and omits some of them. There are under 150,000 clones in the sample; approximately 83% occur only once, and 0.95% to 1.5% lies in the top ten. The sequencing sample was made of PBMCs. The receptor was isolated from a girl aged 2 to 9 in good health and CMV-seronegative. The chain carries TRBV29-1 and TRBJ2-7; possible D gene TRBD1, 5 bases. In DNA form, the CDR3 reads TGCAGCGTTGAAGGGCACCAGGGCGCCTACGAGCAGTACTTC. Amino acid sequence: CSVEGHQGAYEQYF.